This T cell receptor beta chain was recovered during a study of blood T cell repertoires in COVID-19. Study in general: In each case, the material was cDNA or gDNA derived from T cells, B-cell-depleted T cells, or PBMCs.

The CDR3 is made up of 14 amino acids. Trimming left V 6 bases short and J 5 bases short, with 14 bases between. The germline V gene encodes CDR1 SGHTA and CDR2 FQGNSA. Generated by immunoSEQ multiplex PCR, the TCRdb table keeps only in-frame clones and is missing some. The data hold just over 350,000 clones, with roughly 87% observed a single time. The V and J genes are TRBV7-2 and TRBJ2-1; D might be TRBD2 (6 bases). The sequenced material came from PBMCs or T cells enriched from blood (not recorded which). The origin of this receptor is a woman in her thirties who had recovered from COVID-19. CDR3 sequence (DNA): TGTGCCAGCAGTCCTACTAGCACCAACAATGAGCAGTTCTTC. It is translated as CASSPTSTNNEQFF.